The 22 T cell receptor beta chains below all came from one sample that was sequenced in a study of shared clonotypes between healthy human individuals. The method was immunoSEQ multiplex PCR; TCRdb's version includes in-frame clones alone and lacks a portion of them. The repertoire holds roughly 1 million clones, with approximately 72% as singletons. The material sequenced was memory CD4+ T cells sorted from blood. The subset is: CD45RA-negative fraction. The receptors originated from a man between 18 and 35 years old in good health.

This clone appeared a single time. This chain connects TRBV10-3 to TRBJ1-1; possibly TRBD1 for D (5 bases). Germline V lookup: CDR1 ENHRY, CDR2 SYGVKD. Trimming took off 5 bases at V and 7 bases at J, with 14 bases between the two ends. This CDR3 region has 13 residues. CDR3 in DNA: TGTGCCATCAGTTGGGGCGGAGGGGATGAAGCTTTCTTT. Translated: CAISWGGGDEAFF.

The chain carries TRBV29-1 and TRBJ2-3; 10 nucleotides align to TRBD2. The CDR3 is 12 residues long. The junction had 0 bases not matched to a gene; V was cut back by 2 bases and J by 7 bases. CDR1 is SQVTM and CDR2 is ANQGSEA in the germline V gene. The CDR3 DNA follows: TGCAGCGTTGAAACTAGCGGGAATACGCAGTATTTT. Its translation is CSVETSGNTQYF.

The gene calls are TRBV4-3 and TRBJ2-3; 9 positions match TRBD1. This CDR3 contains 17 residues. Per the germline V gene, CDR1 is LGHNA and CDR2 is YSLEER. Germline trimming cut 4 bases from V and 2 bases from J; bases unmatched to any gene: 10. The CDR3 spells CASSRRTGATFTDTQYF. CDR3 coding DNA: TGCGCCAGCAGCCGCCGGACAGGGGCGACCTTCACAGATACGCAGTATTTT.

The chain joins TRBV4-3 to TRBJ1-1, with no clear D. V lost 1 base, J lost 3 bases, and 9 bases lay in between. This CDR3 contains 14 residues. From germline, CDR1 is LGHNA and CDR2 YSLEER. For the CDR3, the DNA is TGCGCCAGCAGCCAAGGGGCCACGGACACTGAAGCTTTCTTT. It specifies CASSQGATDTEAFF.

The chain couples TRBV5-1 to TRBJ2-7; D is possibly TRBD1 or TRBD2 (5 bases each). The V gene's germline CDR1 is SGHRS and CDR2 YFSETQ. The CDR3 is made up of 14 amino acids. With 0 bases removed from V and 3 bases from J, the gap between germline ends came to 10 bases. The CDR3 region has the DNA TGCGCCAGCAGCTTGGTTCCGGGGCTCTACGAGCAGTACTTC. Translated, it gives CASSLVPGLYEQYF. Based on the CDR3 plus reference TRBV5-1 and TRBJ2-7, the full variable domain is KAGVTQTPRYLIKTRGQQVTLSCSPISGHRSVSWYQQTPGQGLQFLFEYFSETQRNKGNFPGRFSGRQFSNSRSEMNVSTLELGDSALYLCASSLVPGLYEQYFGPGTRLTVT.

V gene TRBV28 combines with J gene TRBJ1-4; D is uncertain. V was cut by 5 bases and J by 3 bases, with 13 bases left in between. CDR1 MDHEN and CDR2 SYDVKM come from the germline V gene. The CDR3 extends over 15 amino acids. Here the CDR3 reads CASSPSRAANEKLFF. DNA for the CDR3: TGTGCCAGCAGTCCCTCTCGGGCGGCTAATGAAAAACTGTTTTTT.

This clone was found a few times. The J gene is TRBJ2-1, the V gene TRBV2; D not certain. Germline V gene data show CDR1 as SNHLY and CDR2 as FYNNEI. Trimming removed 0 bases at V and 4 bases at J, with 16 bases between. This CDR3 spans 17 amino acids. The CDR3 nucleotides are TGTGCCAGCAGTGAAGCTTCGCTCCACGTATTGTACAATGAGCAGTTCTTC. Translated, it gives CASSEASLHVLYNEQFF.

V and J are TRBV4-1 and TRBJ1-2; no definite D call. Trimming took off 0 bases at V and 0 bases at J, with 8 bases between the two ends. The CDR3 runs 15 residues. Per germline, CDR1 MGHRA and CDR2 YSYEKL. CDR3 sequence reads: CASSQDLQANYGYTF. CDR3 sequence (DNA): TGCGCCAGCAGCCAAGATCTCCAGGCTAACTATGGCTACACCTTC.

This chain uses TRBV10-1 with TRBJ2-7; the D gene could be TRBD1 or TRBD2 (5 bases each). V was trimmed by 6 bases and J by 1 base, leaving 13 bases between them. The CDR3 is made up of 14 amino acids. Germline assignment: CDR1 WNHNN and CDR2 SYGVQD (reference sequence). CDR3 residues: CASSRDLGSYEQYF. CDR3 sequence (DNA): TGCGCCAGCAGCCGGGACCTCGGGTCCTACGAGCAGTACTTC.

The chain recombines TRBV9 with TRBJ2-1; weak D call: TRBD1 (6 bases). Germline values: CDR1 SGDLS, CDR2 YYNGEE. The CDR3 spans 15 residues. V lost 4 bases, J lost 2 bases, and 13 bases lay in between. CDR3 in DNA: TGTGCCAGCAGCACCAGAGAGGGGGCCTACAATGAGCAGTTCTTC. This encodes CASSTREGAYNEQFF.

CDR3 amino acids: CASSLSQDGTQYF. For the CDR3, the DNA is TGCGCCAGCAGCTTGTCCCAGGACGGGACCCAGTACTTC. The chain recombines TRBV5-1 with TRBJ2-5; D remains unclear. The CDR3 runs 13 residues. V was trimmed by 1 base and J by 7 bases, leaving 11 bases between them. Germline V gene sequence: CDR1 SGHRS, CDR2 YFSETQ. Filled out from reference TRBV5-1 and TRBJ2-5, the complete variable domain reads KAGVTQTPRYLIKTRGQQVTLSCSPISGHRSVSWYQQTPGQGLQFLFEYFSETQRNKGNFPGRFSGRQFSNSRSEMNVSTLELGDSALYLCASSLSQDGTQYFGPGTRLLVL.

CDR3 sequence reads: CASSWNEQFF. The CDR3 coding sequence is TGTGCCAGCAGTTGGAATGAGCAGTTCTTC. This rearrangement joins TRBV6-6 to TRBJ2-1, with D unclear. The V end lost 4 bases, the J end lost 7 bases, and 2 bases lay between the germline ends. From germline, CDR1 is MNHNY and CDR2 SVGAGI (reference sequence). The CDR3 has 10 residues.

The chain couples TRBV6-1 to TRBJ2-1; D uncertain. CDR3 length: 13 amino acids. The V gene lost 3 bases and the J gene lost 9 bases, with 12 bases spanning the gap. Germline CDR1 and CDR2: MNHNS and SASEGT. The CDR3 here is CASSDPWVPEQFF. CDR3 nucleotides: TGTGCCAGCAGTGACCCTTGGGTGCCTGAGCAGTTCTTC.

This clone came up a few times. This chain links TRBV7-9 with TRBJ2-7; the D gene is possibly TRBD1 (6 bases). CDR3 length equals 12 residues. V gave up 7 bases and J gave up 6 bases, with 13 bases separating them. CDR1 SEHNR and CDR2 FQNEAQ come from the germline V gene (reference sequence). This chain's CDR3 is CASTEKQGEQYF. CDR3 sequence (DNA): TGTGCCAGCACCGAGAAACAGGGCGAGCAGTACTTC.

This clone appeared a single time. Compared with germline, one end of the junction differs, possibly owing to a read error. V usage is TRBV7-7 and J usage is TRBJ2-7; TRBD1 aligns across 7 bases. The CDR3 extends over 14 amino acids. CDR1 is SSHAT, CDR2 FNYEAQ, per germline (reference sequence). Written as DNA, the CDR3 is TGTGCTAGCAGCTTAGGAACACAGGGGTACGAGCAGTACTTC. It encodes CASSLGTQGYEQYF.

The V gene is TRBV6-1, the J gene TRBJ1-5; D is unclear. Per germline, CDR1 MNHNS and CDR2 SASEGT. V was trimmed by 3 bases and J by 1 base, leaving 4 bases between them. The CDR3 spans 13 residues. CDR3 region: CASSDGSNQPQHF. The CDR3 DNA reads TGTGCCAGCAGTGATGGCAGCAATCAGCCCCAGCATTTT.

The chain joins TRBV6-1 to TRBJ2-3; 8 bases are shared with TRBD1. CDR1 is MNHNS, CDR2 SASEGT, per germline. The CDR3 is 15 amino acids. With V trimmed by 6 bases and J by 6 bases, 11 bases remained unmatched. CDR3 loop: CASSRGDRSIDTQYF. In DNA form, the CDR3 reads TGTGCCAGCAGCCGAGGGGACAGGTCAATTGATACGCAGTATTTT.

The chain has TRBV11-2 and TRBJ2-7; tentatively, D is TRBD1 (6 bases). CDR1 is SGHAT and CDR2 is FQNNGV in the germline V gene. V lost 4 bases to trimming and J lost 1 base, with 14 bases between them. This CDR3 comprises 15 residues. CDR3 residues: CASSSWTVLSYEQYF. CDR3 in DNA: TGTGCCAGCAGCTCGTGGACAGTTTTGTCCTACGAGCAGTACTTC.

A single count supports this clone. This CDR3 is also generated by other DNA sequences in the sample. The chain recombines TRBV15 with TRBJ2-3; D may be TRBD2 (6 bases). V dropped 3 bases and J dropped 0 bases, with 10 bases sitting between them. The CDR3 loop spans 15 amino acids. CDR1 and CDR2 (germline): LNHNV, YYDKDF (reference sequence). CDR3 DNA sequence: TGTGCCACCAGCAGCGGGGGAGTTAGCACAGATACGCAGTATTTT. Protein: CATSSGGVSTDTQYF.

The chain uses TRBV7-9 and TRBJ2-5, with 9 bases that match TRBD1. Germline V gene data show CDR1 as SEHNR and CDR2 as FQNEAQ (reference sequence). V shed 5 bases, J shed 3 bases, and the junction held 7 bases outside the gene matches. The CDR3 spans 15 residues. CDR3 nucleotides: TGTGCCAGCAGCCCGGACAGGGGAGGGGAAGAGACCCAGTACTTC. It codes for CASSPDRGGEETQYF.

The chain has TRBV5-1 and TRBJ1-4; D possibly corresponds to TRBD1 (5 bases). CDR1 and CDR2 (germline): SGHRS, YFSETQ. V was shortened by 4 bases and J by 8 bases, with 15 bases between the two germline ends. The CDR3 has 14 residues. Here the CDR3 reads CASSTGQEGEKLFF. CDR3 DNA sequence: TGCGCCAGCAGCACGGGCCAGGAGGGGGAAAAACTGTTTTTT.

The chain links TRBV11-2 to TRBJ2-2; 14 nucleotides match TRBD2. Germline V gene lookup returns CDR1 SGHAT and CDR2 FQNNGV. This CDR3 contains 16 residues. J gave up 8 bases and V 7 bases, and 9 bases lay outside the gene matches. CDR3 region: CASNEPGTSGRGELFF. CDR3 sequence (DNA): TGTGCCAGCAACGAACCCGGGACTAGCGGGAGAGGGGAGCTGTTTTTT.